This T cell receptor beta chain was obtained from a study of T cell responses to AZD1222 COVID-19 vaccine. Germline V gene data show CDR1 as MNHEY and CDR2 as SVGAGI. The CDR3 is 15 residues long. The germline V and J ends were trimmed by 2 bases and 2 bases, with 13 bases remaining between them. The table lists this clone with a few counts. Measured with immunoSEQ multiplex PCR; TCRdb has only the in-frame clones, and not every one. This table has tens of thousands of clones, approximately 86% appearing once. This sample comprised peripheral blood, obtained on day 0 of AZD1222 vaccination. The chain recombines TRBV6-5 with TRBJ2-7; D is unresolved. This receptor was identified in an adult in good health. The CDR3 DNA sequence: TGTGCCAGCAGTTACAAGGGTTTATTCCCCTACGAGCAGTACTTC. Residues: CASSYKGLFPYEQYF.